This section outlines one T cell receptor (beta chain) sequence together with its context. The authors' processing: Amplification of reference gene primers was used by the study to estimate nucleated cell counts. Clones were read by immunoSEQ multiplex PCR, and TCRdb kept only the in-frame ones, dropping some. V and J calls and clone size follow that table, whereas D and trimming were derived from the DNA. The sample holds about 260,000 clones, roughly 79% seen once. Between the trimmed V and J ends, which lost 2 bases and 10 bases, there was a span of 13 bases. Germline values: CDR1 SGHRS, CDR2 YFSETQ. The CDR3 contains 14 residues. The data were obtained in a study of blood T cell repertoires in COVID-19. In the study overall: Samples of COVID-19 (acute and convalescent) were obtained from the United States, Italy and Spain.

The source is a woman aged 80 or over with acute or convalescent COVID-19. V usage is TRBV5-1 and J usage is TRBJ1-6; D is perhaps TRBD1 (5 bases). Sequencing was done on a sample of peripheral blood. The CDR3 region is CASSLVDIKSPLHF. The CDR3 DNA sequence: TGCGCCAGCAGCTTAGTGGACATCAAATCACCCCTCCACTTT. The full variable domain, with the rest looked up from reference TRBV5-1 and TRBJ1-6, is KAGVTQTPRYLIKTRGQQVTLSCSPISGHRSVSWYQQTPGQGLQFLFEYFSETQRNKGNFPGRFSGRQFSNSRSEMNVSTLELGDSALYLCASSLVDIKSPLHFGNGTRLTVT.